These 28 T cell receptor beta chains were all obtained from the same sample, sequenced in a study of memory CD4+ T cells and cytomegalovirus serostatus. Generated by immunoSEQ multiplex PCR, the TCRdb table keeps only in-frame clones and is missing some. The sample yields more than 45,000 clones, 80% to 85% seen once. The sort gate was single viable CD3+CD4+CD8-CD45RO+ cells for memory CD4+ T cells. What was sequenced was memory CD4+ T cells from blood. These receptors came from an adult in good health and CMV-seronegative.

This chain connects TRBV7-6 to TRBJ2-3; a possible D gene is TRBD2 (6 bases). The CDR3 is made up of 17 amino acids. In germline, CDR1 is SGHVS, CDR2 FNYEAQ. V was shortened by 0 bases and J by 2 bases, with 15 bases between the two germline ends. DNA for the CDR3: TGTGCCAGCAGCTTAGCGCAGGGAGGATTCTCCACAGATACGCAGTATTTT. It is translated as CASSLAQGGFSTDTQYF.

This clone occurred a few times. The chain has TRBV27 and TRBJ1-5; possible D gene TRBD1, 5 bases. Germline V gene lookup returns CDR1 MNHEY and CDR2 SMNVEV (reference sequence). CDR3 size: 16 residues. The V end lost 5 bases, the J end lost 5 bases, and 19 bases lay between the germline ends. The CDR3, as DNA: TGTGCCAGCAGTCCCTACCCACTGAGGGGTGATCAGCCCCAGCATTTT. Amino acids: CASSPYPLRGDQPQHF.

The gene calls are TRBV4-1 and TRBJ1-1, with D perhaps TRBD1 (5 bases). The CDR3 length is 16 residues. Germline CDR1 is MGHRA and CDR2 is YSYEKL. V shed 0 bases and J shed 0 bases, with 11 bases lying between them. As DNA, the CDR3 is TGCGCCAGCAGCCAAGATCGGGGCAGAATGAACACTGAAGCTTTCTTT. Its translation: CASSQDRGRMNTEAFF.

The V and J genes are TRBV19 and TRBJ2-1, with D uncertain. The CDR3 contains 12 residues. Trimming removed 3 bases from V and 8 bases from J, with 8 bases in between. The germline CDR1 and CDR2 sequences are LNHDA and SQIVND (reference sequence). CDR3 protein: CASSMARYEQFF. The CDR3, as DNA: TGTGCCAGTAGTATGGCCAGATATGAGCAGTTCTTC.

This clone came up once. CDR3 coding DNA: TGTGCCTGGAGTCCGGACGCCACATACACTGAAGCTTTCTTT. It yields the protein CAWSPDATYTEAFF. The chain carries TRBV30 and TRBJ1-1; the D is unclear. CDR1 is GTSNPN, CDR2 SVGIG, per germline (reference sequence). This CDR3 has 14 residues. Trimming removed 2 bases at V and 3 bases at J, with 13 bases between.

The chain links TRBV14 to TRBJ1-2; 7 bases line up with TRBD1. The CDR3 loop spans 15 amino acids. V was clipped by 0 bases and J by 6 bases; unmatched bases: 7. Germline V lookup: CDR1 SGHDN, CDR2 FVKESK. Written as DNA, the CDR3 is TGTGCCAGCAGCCAAGAAGTAAACAGGGGAGATGGCTACACCTTC. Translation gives CASSQEVNRGDGYTF.

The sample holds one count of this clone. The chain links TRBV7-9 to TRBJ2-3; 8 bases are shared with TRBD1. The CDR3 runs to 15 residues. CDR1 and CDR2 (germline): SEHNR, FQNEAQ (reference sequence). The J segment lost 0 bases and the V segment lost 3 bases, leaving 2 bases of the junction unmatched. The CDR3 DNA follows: TGTGCCAGCAGCTTCGGGACAGGTAGCACAGATACGCAGTATTTT. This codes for CASSFGTGSTDTQYF.

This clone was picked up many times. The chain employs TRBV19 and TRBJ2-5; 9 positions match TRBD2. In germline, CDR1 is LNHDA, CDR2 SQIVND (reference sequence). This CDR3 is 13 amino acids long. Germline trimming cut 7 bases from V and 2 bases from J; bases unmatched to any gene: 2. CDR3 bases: TGTGCCAGTAAAGCGGGAGGTCAAGAGACCCAGTACTTC. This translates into CASKAGGQETQYF.

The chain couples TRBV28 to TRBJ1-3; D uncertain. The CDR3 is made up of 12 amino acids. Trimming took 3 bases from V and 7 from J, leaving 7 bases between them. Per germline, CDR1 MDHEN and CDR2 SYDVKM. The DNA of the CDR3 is TGTGCCAGCAGTTTGGGAAGGAACACCATATATTTT. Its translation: CASSLGRNTIYF.

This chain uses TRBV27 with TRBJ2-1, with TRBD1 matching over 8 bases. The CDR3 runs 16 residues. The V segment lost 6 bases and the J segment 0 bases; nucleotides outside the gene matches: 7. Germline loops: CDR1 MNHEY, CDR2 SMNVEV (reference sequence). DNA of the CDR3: TGTGCCAGCAGCTCAGGGGGCAGGGGCTCCTACAATGAGCAGTTCTTC. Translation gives CASSSGGRGSYNEQFF.

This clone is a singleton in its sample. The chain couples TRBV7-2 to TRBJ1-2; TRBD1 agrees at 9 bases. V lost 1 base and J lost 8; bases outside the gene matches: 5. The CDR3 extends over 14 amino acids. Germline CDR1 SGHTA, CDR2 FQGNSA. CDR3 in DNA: TGTGCCAGCAGCTTAGTACAGGGGGCAAGGGGCTACACCTTC. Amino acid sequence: CASSLVQGARGYTF.

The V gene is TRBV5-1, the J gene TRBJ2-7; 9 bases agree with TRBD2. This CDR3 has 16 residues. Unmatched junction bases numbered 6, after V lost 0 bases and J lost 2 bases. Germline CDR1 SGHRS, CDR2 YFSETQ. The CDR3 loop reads CASSLGAGGATYEQYF. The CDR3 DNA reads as TGCGCCAGCAGCTTGGGAGCGGGAGGAGCGACCTACGAGCAGTACTTC.

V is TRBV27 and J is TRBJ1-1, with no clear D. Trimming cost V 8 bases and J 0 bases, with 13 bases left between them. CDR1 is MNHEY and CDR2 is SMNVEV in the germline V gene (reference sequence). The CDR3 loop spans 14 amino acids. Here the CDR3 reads CASRVAGLNTEAFF. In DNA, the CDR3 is TGTGCCAGCCGTGTCGCGGGGTTGAACACTGAAGCTTTCTTT.

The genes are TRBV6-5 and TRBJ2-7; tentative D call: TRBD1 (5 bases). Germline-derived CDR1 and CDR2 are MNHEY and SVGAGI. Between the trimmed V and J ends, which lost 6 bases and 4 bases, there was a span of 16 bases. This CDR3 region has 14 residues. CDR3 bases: TGTGCCAGCAGCAAGGCAGGGTTTTATTACGAGCAGTACTTC. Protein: CASSKAGFYYEQYF.

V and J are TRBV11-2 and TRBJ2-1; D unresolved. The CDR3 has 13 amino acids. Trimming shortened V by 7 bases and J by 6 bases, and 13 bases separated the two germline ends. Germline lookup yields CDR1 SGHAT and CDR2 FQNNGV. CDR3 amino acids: CASKGLGPNEQFF. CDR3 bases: TGTGCCAGCAAAGGTCTCGGGCCCAATGAGCAGTTCTTC.

The CDR3 reads CASSSDRGEKLFF. The CDR3 coding sequence is TGTGCCAGCAGCTCCGACAGGGGCGAAAAACTGTTTTTT. V gene TRBV5-6 combines with J gene TRBJ1-4; 8 bases line up with TRBD1. The V gene's germline CDR1 is SGHDT and CDR2 YYEEEE. The CDR3 is 13 amino acids. With V trimmed by 3 bases and J by 8 bases, 3 bases remained unmatched. The variable domain in full, completed from reference TRBV5-6 and TRBJ1-4, reads DAGVTQSPTHLIKTRGQQVTLRCSPKSGHDTVSWYQQALGQGPQFIFQYYEEEERQRGNFPDRFSGHQFPNYSSELNVNALLLGDSALYLCASSSDRGEKLFFGSGTQLSVL.

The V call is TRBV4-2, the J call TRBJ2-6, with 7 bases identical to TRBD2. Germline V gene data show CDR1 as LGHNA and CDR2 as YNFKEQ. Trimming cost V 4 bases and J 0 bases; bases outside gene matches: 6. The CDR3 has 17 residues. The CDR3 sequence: CASSRGGLGSGANVLTF. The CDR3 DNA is TGTGCCAGCAGCCGGGGGGGTCTGGGCTCTGGGGCCAACGTCCTGACTTTC.

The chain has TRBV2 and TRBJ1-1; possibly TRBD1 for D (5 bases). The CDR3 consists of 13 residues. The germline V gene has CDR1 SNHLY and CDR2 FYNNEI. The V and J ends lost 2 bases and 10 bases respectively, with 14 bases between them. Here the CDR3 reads CASSEYPGPGAFF. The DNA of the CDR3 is TGTGCCAGCAGTGAATACCCGGGGCCGGGAGCTTTCTTT.

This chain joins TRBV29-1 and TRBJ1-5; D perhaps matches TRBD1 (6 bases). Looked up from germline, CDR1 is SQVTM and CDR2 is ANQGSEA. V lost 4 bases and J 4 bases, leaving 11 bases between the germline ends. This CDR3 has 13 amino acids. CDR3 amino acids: CSVAYRDNQPQHF. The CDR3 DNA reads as TGCAGCGTTGCCTACAGGGATAATCAGCCCCAGCATTTT.

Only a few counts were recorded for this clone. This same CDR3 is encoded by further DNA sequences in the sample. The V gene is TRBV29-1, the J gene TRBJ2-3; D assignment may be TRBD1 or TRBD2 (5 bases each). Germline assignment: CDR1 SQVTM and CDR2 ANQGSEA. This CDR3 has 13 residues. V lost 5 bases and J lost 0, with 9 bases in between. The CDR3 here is CSVRGRSTDTQYF. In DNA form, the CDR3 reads TGCAGCGTTCGGGGCCGAAGCACAGATACGCAGTATTTT.

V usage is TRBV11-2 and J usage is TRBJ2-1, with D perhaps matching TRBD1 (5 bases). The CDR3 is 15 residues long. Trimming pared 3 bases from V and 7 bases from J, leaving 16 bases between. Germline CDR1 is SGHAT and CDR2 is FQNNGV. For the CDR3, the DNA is TGTGCCAGCAGCTTGGCGTCAGGGTTGGTGAATGAGCAGTTCTTC. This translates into CASSLASGLVNEQFF.

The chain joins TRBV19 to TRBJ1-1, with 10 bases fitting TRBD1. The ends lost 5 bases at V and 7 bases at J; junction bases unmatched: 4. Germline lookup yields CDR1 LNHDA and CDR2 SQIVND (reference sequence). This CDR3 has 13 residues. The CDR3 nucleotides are TGTGCCAGTAGTCTGGGACAGGGGTTTGAAGCTTTCTTT. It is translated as CASSLGQGFEAFF.

The CDR3: CAWSGGRAHEQYF. Here the CDR3 DNA reads TGTGCCTGGAGTGGTGGGAGGGCCCACGAGCAGTACTTC. V usage is TRBV30 and J usage is TRBJ2-7; 7 nucleotides align to TRBD2. The junction had 5 bases not matched to a gene; V was cut back by 1 base and J by 5 bases. Germline-derived CDR1 and CDR2 are GTSNPN and SVGIG (reference sequence). This CDR3 spans 13 amino acids.

CDR3 nucleotides: TGTGCCAGCAGCCCAATGGGGGACGGGCGGGAGCTGTTTTTT. Translating gives CASSPMGDGRELFF. V is TRBV7-3 and J is TRBJ2-2; D possibly uses TRBD1 or TRBD2 (5 bases each). With 5 bases removed from V and 9 bases from J, the gap between germline ends came to 16 bases. Per germline, CDR1 SGHTA and CDR2 FQGTGA. The CDR3 runs to 14 residues.

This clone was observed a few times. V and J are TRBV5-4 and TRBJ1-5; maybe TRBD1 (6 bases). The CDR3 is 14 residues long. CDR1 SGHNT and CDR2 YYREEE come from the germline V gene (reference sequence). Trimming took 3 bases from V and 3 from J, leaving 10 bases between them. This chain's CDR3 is CASSSQGDNQPQHF. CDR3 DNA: TGTGCCAGCAGCTCACAGGGAGACAATCAGCCCCAGCATTTT.

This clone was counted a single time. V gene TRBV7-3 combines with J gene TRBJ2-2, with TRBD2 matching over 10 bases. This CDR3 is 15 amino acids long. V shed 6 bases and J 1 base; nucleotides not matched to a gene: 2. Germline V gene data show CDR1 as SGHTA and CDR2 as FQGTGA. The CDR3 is CASRASGRNTGELFF. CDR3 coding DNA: TGTGCCAGCAGGGCTAGCGGGAGGAACACCGGGGAGCTGTTTTTT.

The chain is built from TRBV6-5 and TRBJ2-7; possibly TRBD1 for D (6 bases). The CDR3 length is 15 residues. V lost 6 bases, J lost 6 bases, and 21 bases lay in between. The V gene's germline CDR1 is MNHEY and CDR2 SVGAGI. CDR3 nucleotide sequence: TGTGCCAGCAGCCGATCGACAGGCTTTTTTGGCGAGCAGTACTTC. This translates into CASSRSTGFFGEQYF.

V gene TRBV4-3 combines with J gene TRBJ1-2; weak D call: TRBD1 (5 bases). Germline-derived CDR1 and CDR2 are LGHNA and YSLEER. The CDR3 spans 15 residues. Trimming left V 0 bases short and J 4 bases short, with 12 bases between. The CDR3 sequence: CASSQDLGVGYGYTF. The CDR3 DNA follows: TGCGCCAGCAGCCAAGATCTAGGGGTGGGCTATGGCTACACCTTC.